This is a list of T cell receptor beta chains from one sample in a study of shared clonotypes between healthy human individuals. The data were produced by immunoSEQ multiplex PCR, yet TCRdb's version contains in-frame clones alone and is incomplete. This sample yields about 2 million clones, of which just under 95% are seen a single time; more than 0.95% belongs to the top ten. The sample taken for sequencing was naive CD8+ T cells sorted from blood. The source is a man between 18 and 29 years old in good health. The CDR3 runs from the conserved cysteine through the conserved F or W. A D gene is named only where the DNA matches it firmly. Not all rows give a size; the values are once, few, many and, for expanded clones, a class.

clone_size,cdr3_length,j_call,v_call,d_call,cdr3_nt,cdr3_aa
-,15,TRBJ2-7,TRBV11-2,-,TGTGCCAGCAGCTTCGGGGCCGGAAGCTCCTACGAGCAGTACTTC,CASSFGAGSSYEQYF
-,11,TRBJ1-1,TRBV29-1,-,TGCAGCGTTGACTGGAACACTGAAGCTTTCTTT,CSVDWNTEAFF
-,14,TRBJ1-4,TRBV6-1,TRBD1,TGTGCCAGCGGGACCGGGACAGCTAATGAAAAACTGTTTTTT,CASGTGTANEKLFF
-,15,TRBJ1-4,TRBV5-1,-,TGCGCCAGCAGCTTACCGACAGGCAATAATGAAAAACTGTTTTTT,CASSLPTGNNEKLFF
-,13,TRBJ2-2,TRBV7-9,TRBD1,TGTGCCAGCAGTGGGACAGCCACCGGGGAGCTGTTTTTT,CASSGTATGELFF
-,18,TRBJ2-3,TRBV7-8,TRBD2,TGTGCCAGCAGCTCAAGAAGCCGGGAGGGCCATAGATCAGATACGCAGTATTTT,CASSSRSREGHRSDTQYF
-,11,TRBJ2-7,TRBV30,-,TGTGCCTGGAGTGTAATTGTAGAGCAGTACTTC,CAWSVIVEQYF
-,14,TRBJ2-1,TRBV29-1,TRBD2,TGCAGCGTCACCGGGACTAGCGGATTCAATGAGCAGTTCTTC,CSVTGTSGFNEQFF
-,15,TRBJ2-7,TRBV27,-,TGTGCCAGCAGCAACAGCGGAGAATTATCCTACGAGCAGTACTTC,CASSNSGELSYEQYF
-,16,TRBJ1-3,TRBV13,TRBD1,TGTGCCAGCAGCCTCTATCAGGGGGGACCTGGAAACACCATATATTTT,CASSLYQGGPGNTIYF
-,13,TRBJ1-1,TRBV6-1,-,TGTGCCATAAAAGAGGGGTTGGGCACTGAAGCTTTCTTT,CAIKEGLGTEAFF
-,14,TRBJ2-1,TRBV9,TRBD1,TGTGCCAGCAGCGTAGGAGGGACAGGGGATGAGCAGTTCTTC,CASSVGGTGDEQFF
-,15,TRBJ1-1,TRBV28,-,TGTGCCAGCAGTCCAGTGGAGGGAGTCGGGACTGAAGCTTTCTTT,CASSPVEGVGTEAFF
-,13,TRBJ1-5,TRBV28,-,TGTGCCAGCAGTGCCCAGGACGGGCCGCCCCAGCATTTT,CASSAQDGPPQHF
-,12,TRBJ1-1,TRBV30,-,TGTGCCTGGAGTACGACAGTCCCTGAAGCTTTCTTT,CAWSTTVPEAFF
-,15,TRBJ1-2,TRBV7-3,-,TGTGCCAGCAGCCAATCCGGGGAAAAGGACTATGGCTACACCTTC,CASSQSGEKDYGYTF
-,14,TRBJ2-7,TRBV5-4,TRBD1,TGTGCCAGCAGCTTGAACAGGGGAGCCTACGAGCAGTACTTC,CASSLNRGAYEQYF
-,16,TRBJ2-3,TRBV11-2,TRBD2,TGTGCCAGCAGCTTAGTAGCGGGAGGGTACACAGATACGCAGTATTTT,CASSLVAGGYTDTQYF
-,12,TRBJ2-5,TRBV6-5,-,TGTGCCAGCAGTCCCTTCCAAGAGACCCAGTACTTC,CASSPFQETQYF
-,14,TRBJ2-3,TRBV7-9,-,TGTGCCAGCAGCTTAGGTCAGGGGCCAGATACGCAGTATTTT,CASSLGQGPDTQYF
-,9,TRBJ2-7,TRBV5-8,-,TGTGCCAGCAGCTTAATAGAGGACTTC,CASSLIEDF
-,15,TRBJ2-7,TRBV9,TRBD1,TGTGCCAGCTCTCAGGGTGGGACAGGGGCTACGGGGCAGTACTTC,CASSQGGTGATGQYF
-,12,TRBJ2-7,TRBV27,-,TGTGCCAGCAGTCCTACCCCCTACGAGCAGTACTTC,CASSPTPYEQYF
-,12,TRBJ2-1,TRBV11-2,-,TGTGCCAGCAGCGAAAGCTCGGGTGAGCAGTTCTTC,CASSESSGEQFF
-,13,TRBJ1-1,TRBV9,-,TGTGCCAGCAGCGTAGAGACAGCCACTGAAGCTTTCTTT,CASSVETATEAFF
-,13,TRBJ1-1,TRBV7-9,TRBD1,TGTGCCAGCAGACCAACAGGGGACACTGAAGCTTTCTTT,CASRPTGDTEAFF
-,14,TRBJ1-2,TRBV19,TRBD1,TGTGCCAGTCTAGGTGGCAGGGGGGATAGTGGCTACACCTTC,CASLGGRGDSGYTF
once,14,TRBJ2-7,TRBV9,-,TGTGCCAGCAGCGTAACGGGGGAGGTCTACGAGCAGTACTTC,CASSVTGEVYEQYF